These T cell receptor beta chains were read from a single sample in a study of blood T cell repertoires in COVID-19. Generated by immunoSEQ multiplex PCR, the TCRdb table keeps only in-frame clones and is missing some. There are about 82,000 clones in the sample; around 82% occur only once, and about a third lies in the top ten. Sequencing was done on a sample of peripheral blood. The receptors stem from a man aged 60 to 69 with COVID-19, enrolled during active disease. CDR3s include the opening cysteine and the closing phenylalanine or tryptophan. Each record gives: CDR3 protein, CDR3 DNA, V gene, clone size, J gene, D gene. A D gene is named only where the DNA matches it firmly. Only some rows state a clone size, as once, few, many or a class for expanded clones.

CDR3 protein: CASSLWGRASTDTQYF; CDR3 DNA: TGTGCCAGCAGCTTATGGGGCCGTGCTAGCACAGATACGCAGTATTTT; V gene: TRBV11-2; clone size: .; J gene: TRBJ2-3; D gene: .
CDR3 protein: CASSYWGQQLEQFF; CDR3 DNA: TGTGCCAGCAGTTACTGGGGACAGCAGTTGGAGCAGTTCTTC; V gene: TRBV6-5; clone size: few; J gene: TRBJ2-1; D gene: TRBD1
CDR3 protein: CASSLVAQGAEKLFF; CDR3 DNA: TGTGCCAGCAGCTTAGTGGCACAGGGGGCTGAAAAACTGTTTTTT; V gene: TRBV7-9; clone size: .; J gene: TRBJ1-4; D gene: TRBD1
CDR3 protein: CASSVVSGVEQFF; CDR3 DNA: TGTGCCAGCAGCGTAGTTTCCGGGGTTGAGCAGTTCTTC; V gene: TRBV9; clone size: .; J gene: TRBJ2-1; D gene: .
CDR3 protein: CASSQAGIDYEQYF; CDR3 DNA: TGTGCCAGCAGCCAAGCAGGGATCGACTACGAGCAGTACTTC; V gene: TRBV3-1/TRBV3-2; clone size: .; J gene: TRBJ2-7; D gene: .
CDR3 protein: CASSIGPGVRAIEQFF; CDR3 DNA: TGCGCCAGCAGCATTGGACCAGGGGTGAGGGCCATTGAGCAGTTCTTC; V gene: TRBV5-1; clone size: once; J gene: TRBJ2-1; D gene: .
CDR3 protein: CASSVLGGRETQYF; CDR3 DNA: TGTGCCAGCAGCGTTCTAGGGGGCCGCGAGACCCAGTACTTC; V gene: TRBV9; clone size: .; J gene: TRBJ2-5; D gene: TRBD1
CDR3 protein: CASSLASLMASGGAQYF; CDR3 DNA: TGTGCCAGCAGCTTAGCGTCGTTAATGGCTAGCGGGGGGGCACAGTATTTT; V gene: TRBV7-9; clone size: .; J gene: TRBJ2-3; D gene: TRBD2
CDR3 protein: CASSSLNRGGEQFF; CDR3 DNA: TGTGCCAGCAGTTCCCTAAACAGGGGTGGTGAGCAGTTCTTC; V gene: TRBV6-5; clone size: few; J gene: TRBJ2-1; D gene: TRBD1
CDR3 protein: CASSLGQGAYEQYF; CDR3 DNA: TGTGCCAGCAGCCTCGGACAGGGGGCCTACGAGCAGTACTTC; V gene: TRBV3-1/TRBV3-2; clone size: .; J gene: TRBJ2-7; D gene: TRBD1
CDR3 protein: CASSQGYRVASGGHRTDTQYF; CDR3 DNA: TGTGCCAGCAGCCAGGGATATCGGGTGGCTAGCGGGGGCCACCGCACAGATACGCAGTATTTT; V gene: TRBV3-1/TRBV3-2; clone size: .; J gene: TRBJ2-3; D gene: TRBD2
CDR3 protein: CASSPVGRQKNEQYF; CDR3 DNA: TGCGCCAGCAGCCCGGTAGGGAGACAAAAAAACGAGCAGTACTTC; V gene: TRBV5-1; clone size: .; J gene: TRBJ2-7; D gene: .
CDR3 protein: CASSLSGSQYNSPLHF; CDR3 DNA: TGTGCCAGCAGCTTATCAGGGTCACAGTATAATTCACCCCTCCACTTT; V gene: TRBV7-9; clone size: few; J gene: TRBJ1-6; D gene: .
CDR3 protein: CASSEALTAYF; CDR3 DNA: TGTGCCAGCAGTGAAGCTCTAACAGCTTACTTC; V gene: TRBV2; clone size: .; J gene: TRBJ2-7; D gene: .
CDR3 protein: CASSYGVTGGSGGNTIYF; CDR3 DNA: TGTGCCAGCAGTTACGGAGTGACAGGGGGCTCTGGTGGAAACACCATATATTTT; V gene: TRBV13; clone size: few; J gene: TRBJ1-3; D gene: TRBD1
CDR3 protein: CASSFDRGKNEQFF; CDR3 DNA: TGTGCCAGCAGCTTCGACAGGGGAAAAAATGAGCAGTTCTTC; V gene: TRBV7-3; clone size: once; J gene: TRBJ2-1; D gene: TRBD1
CDR3 protein: CASSFPPRYTYEQYF; CDR3 DNA: TGTGCCAGCAGCTTCCCCCCTAGATATACCTACGAGCAGTACTTC; V gene: TRBV7-3; clone size: .; J gene: TRBJ2-7; D gene: .
CDR3 protein: CASSYPQGTEAFF; CDR3 DNA: TGTGCCAGCAGTTACCCACAGGGAACTGAAGCTTTCTTT; V gene: TRBV6-5; clone size: few; J gene: TRBJ1-1; D gene: .
CDR3 protein: CASSVDRTGNTIYF; CDR3 DNA: TGTGCCAGCAGCGTCGACAGAACGGGAAACACCATATATTTT; V gene: TRBV9; clone size: .; J gene: TRBJ1-3; D gene: .
CDR3 protein: CATKGAEDTEAFF; CDR3 DNA: TGTGCCACCAAGGGGGCGGAGGACACTGAAGCTTTCTTT; V gene: TRBV10-3; clone size: .; J gene: TRBJ1-1; D gene: TRBD1
CDR3 protein: CASSLRRGYEQYF; CDR3 DNA: TGTGCCAGCAGCTTGCGCAGGGGGTACGAGCAGTACTTC; V gene: TRBV5-6; clone size: .; J gene: TRBJ2-7; D gene: TRBD1
CDR3 protein: CASSPAGGPDTQYF; CDR3 DNA: TGTGCTAGCAGCCCGGCGGGGGGGCCGGATACGCAGTATTTT; V gene: TRBV7-7; clone size: .; J gene: TRBJ2-3; D gene: TRBD2
CDR3 protein: CASSYSRGSTIYEQYF; CDR3 DNA: TGTGCCAGCAGCTACTCCAGGGGGTCAACGATCTACGAGCAGTACTTC; V gene: TRBV3-1/TRBV3-2; clone size: .; J gene: TRBJ2-7; D gene: TRBD1
CDR3 protein: CATSRTGETGELFF; CDR3 DNA: TGTGCCACCTCCCGGACAGGGGAAACCGGGGAGCTGTTTTTT; V gene: TRBV15; clone size: .; J gene: TRBJ2-2; D gene: TRBD1
CDR3 protein: CASKEGAFNTDTQYF; CDR3 DNA: TGCGCCAGCAAGGAGGGGGCCTTCAACACAGATACGCAGTATTTT; V gene: TRBV5-1; clone size: .; J gene: TRBJ2-3; D gene: .
CDR3 protein: CASSLTGTAVGNTIYF; CDR3 DNA: TGCGCCAGCAGCTTGACCGGGACAGCGGTTGGAAACACCATATATTTT; V gene: TRBV5-1; clone size: .; J gene: TRBJ1-3; D gene: TRBD1
CDR3 protein: CASNSYSSMNEQFF; CDR3 DNA: TGTGCCAGTAACTCTTACTCTAGCATGAATGAGCAGTTCTTC; V gene: TRBV19; clone size: .; J gene: TRBJ2-1; D gene: .
CDR3 protein: CASSRDPGGTDTQYF; CDR3 DNA: TGTGCCAGCAGTCGAGATCCAGGGGGCACAGATACGCAGTATTTT; V gene: TRBV5-4; clone size: .; J gene: TRBJ2-3; D gene: .
CDR3 protein: CASSVAGTSDYEQYF; CDR3 DNA: TGTGCCAGCAGCGTAGCGGGGACTAGCGACTACGAGCAGTACTTC; V gene: TRBV9; clone size: once; J gene: TRBJ2-7; D gene: TRBD2
CDR3 protein: CASKRTGSSGNTIYF; CDR3 DNA: TGTGCCAGCAAGCGGACAGGGAGCTCTGGAAACACCATATATTTT; V gene: TRBV6-5; clone size: .; J gene: TRBJ1-3; D gene: TRBD1
CDR3 protein: CASSLPGLASYEQYF; CDR3 DNA: TGTGCCAGCAGCCTCCCGGGACTAGCGAGCTACGAGCAGTACTTC; V gene: TRBV5-4; clone size: .; J gene: TRBJ2-7; D gene: TRBD2
CDR3 protein: CASSLSSGAENTEAFF; CDR3 DNA: TGTGCCAGCAGCTTAAGCTCAGGGGCCGAGAACACTGAAGCTTTCTTT; V gene: TRBV11-1; clone size: .; J gene: TRBJ1-1; D gene: .
CDR3 protein: CASTPSGTSLSYEQYF; CDR3 DNA: TGTGCCAGTACCCCATCCGGGACATCACTCTCCTACGAGCAGTACTTC; V gene: TRBV19; clone size: .; J gene: TRBJ2-7; D gene: .
CDR3 protein: CASSRGYEQYF; CDR3 DNA: TGTGCCAGCAGTAGAGGCTACGAGCAGTACTTC; V gene: TRBV6-5; clone size: .; J gene: TRBJ2-7; D gene: .
CDR3 protein: CASSSRIGSNTGELFF; CDR3 DNA: TGTGCCAGCAGCTCCAGAATAGGGAGTAACACCGGGGAGCTGTTTTTT; V gene: TRBV9; clone size: .; J gene: TRBJ2-2; D gene: .
CDR3 protein: CASSQDQKGQTNQPQHF; CDR3 DNA: TGTGCCAGCAGCCAAGATCAAAAGGGACAGACCAATCAGCCCCAGCATTTT; V gene: TRBV3-1/TRBV3-2; clone size: few; J gene: TRBJ1-5; D gene: TRBD1
CDR3 protein: CASSSDRSYEQYF; CDR3 DNA: TGCGCCAGCAGCTCGGACAGGAGCTACGAGCAGTACTTC; V gene: TRBV5-1; clone size: few; J gene: TRBJ2-7; D gene: TRBD1
CDR3 protein: CASSARQGIISGELFF; CDR3 DNA: TGTGCCAGCAGCGCCAGACAGGGGATTATTTCCGGGGAGCTGTTTTTT; V gene: TRBV7-2; clone size: few; J gene: TRBJ2-2; D gene: TRBD1
CDR3 protein: CASRGTSGSYEQYF; CDR3 DNA: TGTGCCAGCAGGGGGACTAGCGGGTCCTACGAGCAGTACTTC; V gene: TRBV6-5; clone size: .; J gene: TRBJ2-7; D gene: TRBD2
CDR3 protein: CASSGTGSETQYF; CDR3 DNA: TGTGCCAGCAGCGGGACAGGGAGTGAGACCCAGTACTTC; V gene: TRBV5-4; clone size: .; J gene: TRBJ2-5; D gene: TRBD1
CDR3 protein: CASSHRASYGYTF; CDR3 DNA: TGTGCCAGCAGTCACAGGGCGAGCTATGGCTACACCTTC; V gene: TRBV6-5; clone size: .; J gene: TRBJ1-2; D gene: .